The 14 T cell receptor beta chains listed next were all sequenced from one sample in a study of blood T cell repertoires in COVID-19 (dated by TCRdb to 2020 to 2022). The library was produced with the immunoSEQ multiplex PCR assay. The table was pulled from immuneACCESS by TCRdb, which kept in-frame rearrangements only. Such tables lose some clones; where checked, under half of the loss comes from unresolved V genes, and the rest has no known cause. The sample data list 88,000 or so clones, and approximately 85% of these were observed just once. About 3.8% of the sample belongs to the ten largest clones. The sequenced material came from peripheral blood. These TCRs come from a man in his sixties with acute or convalescent COVID-19.

Only one count was recorded for this clone. The rearrangement uses TRBV11-3 and TRBJ2-5; the match to TRBD2 covers 8 bases. The V segment lost 1 base and the J segment 5 bases; nucleotides outside the gene matches: 9. This CDR3 comprises 16 residues. Germline values: CDR1 SGHNT, CDR2 YENEEA. CDR3 protein: CASSLGGGPGGETQYF. DNA of the CDR3: TGTGCCAGCAGCTTAGGCGGGGGGCCCGGGGGGGAGACCCAGTACTTC. Filled out from reference TRBV11-3 and TRBJ2-5, the complete variable domain reads EAGVVQSPRYKIIEKKQPVAFWCNPISGHNTLYWYLQNLGQGPELLIRYENEEAVDDSQLPKDRFSAERLKGVDSTLKIQPAELGDSAVYLCASSLGGGPGGETQYFGPGTRLLVL.

V and J are TRBV7-8 and TRBJ2-2, with a weak D call TRBD2 (6 bases). V was trimmed by 5 bases and J by 2 bases, leaving 15 bases between them. Looked up from germline, CDR1 is SGHVS and CDR2 is FQNEAQ. The CDR3 is 16 amino acids. The CDR3 spells CASSRLAGSNTGELFF. The CDR3, as DNA: TGTGCCAGCAGCCGGCTCGCGGGGTCTAACACCGGGGAGCTGTTTTTT.

The chain is built from TRBV4-1 and TRBJ2-3, with 9 bases fitting TRBD2. V was clipped by 2 bases and J by 3 bases; unmatched bases: 3. Germline loops: CDR1 MGHRA, CDR2 YSYEKL. The CDR3 totals 15 residues. The CDR3 nucleotides read TGCGCCAGCAGCCAAATAGCGGGAGCAACAGATACGCAGTATTTT. As protein: CASSQIAGATDTQYF.

V usage is TRBV7-2 and J usage is TRBJ2-7, with a tentative D call TRBD1 (5 bases). Germline CDR1 and CDR2: SGHTA and FQGNSA. The CDR3 totals 17 residues. Trimming removed 5 bases from V and 2 bases from J, with 22 bases in between. CDR3 coding DNA: TGTGCCAGCAGCCGCCGGGTAGGGGCCGAAGGTACCTACGAGCAGTACTTC. Protein product: CASSRRVGAEGTYEQYF.

The CDR3 bases are TGTGCCAGTTGGACTAGCGGGGGGAACTCCTACGAGCAGTACTTC. It encodes CASWTSGGNSYEQYF. The rearrangement links TRBV10-3 to TRBJ2-7; 14 bases line up with TRBD2. The trim removed 10 bases at V and 0 bases at J, leaving 5 bases unmatched. The V gene's germline CDR1 is ENHRY and CDR2 SYGVKD. There are 15 residues in the CDR3.

V and J are TRBV4-2 and TRBJ2-5; a weak D match, TRBD2 (5 bases). Germline assignment: CDR1 LGHNA and CDR2 YNFKEQ. This CDR3 has 15 residues. Trimming cost V 1 base and J 4 bases, with 13 bases left between them. In nucleotides, the CDR3 is TGTGCCAGCAGCCAAGTTGGACTGGACCGAGAGACCCAGTACTTC. As protein: CASSQVGLDRETQYF.

The genes are TRBV9 and TRBJ2-7; 9 bases line up with TRBD2. CDR3 length: 15 amino acids. Germline V gene lookup returns CDR1 SGDLS and CDR2 YYNGEE. The V segment lost 0 bases and the J segment 0 bases; nucleotides outside the gene matches: 1. CDR3: CASSVVSGSSYEQYF. The CDR3 nucleotides are TGTGCCAGCAGCGTAGTTAGCGGGAGCTCCTACGAGCAGTACTTC.

The gene calls are TRBV9 and TRBJ2-2; perhaps TRBD2 as D (5 bases). Germline V gene data show CDR1 as SGDLS and CDR2 as YYNGEE. The CDR3 has 16 residues. Trimming removed 4 bases from V and 1 base from J, with 14 bases in between. The CDR3 bases are TGTGCCAGCAGCCCCGGGCGAGGGTTGAACACCGGGGAGCTGTTTTTT. Translated, it gives CASSPGRGLNTGELFF.

The chain is built from TRBV5-1 and TRBJ2-5; tentative D call: TRBD1 (6 bases). CDR3 size: 15 residues. V was pared by 0 bases and J by 1 base, with 10 bases between. Germline CDR1 is SGHRS and CDR2 is YFSETQ. CDR3 protein: CASSLADRLQETQYF. Here the CDR3 DNA reads TGCGCCAGCAGCTTGGCCGACAGGCTCCAAGAGACCCAGTACTTC.

The gene calls are TRBV5-4 and TRBJ2-1; 8 nucleotides align to TRBD1. V shed 5 bases, J shed 5 bases, and the junction held 9 bases outside the gene matches. Germline-derived CDR1 and CDR2 are SGHNT and YYREEE (reference sequence). The CDR3 has 15 amino acids. CDR3 in amino acids: CASRPRTGWDNEQFF. The DNA of the CDR3 is TGTGCCAGCAGACCCAGGACAGGGTGGGACAATGAGCAGTTCTTC.

This sequence joins TRBV29-1 and TRBJ1-1, with a weak D call TRBD1 (6 bases). Germline V CDR1 and CDR2: SQVTM, ANQGSEA. Trimming shortened V by 6 bases and J by 14 bases, and 19 bases separated the two germline ends. This CDR3 comprises 11 residues. CDR3: CSVQDRWISFF. The DNA of the CDR3 is TGCAGCGTGCAAGACAGGTGGATAAGCTTCTTT.

The chain carries TRBV5-5 and TRBJ1-3; no definite D call. CDR1 and CDR2 (germline): SGHKS, YYEKEE (reference sequence). CDR3 length equals 17 residues. V lost 3 bases and J lost 0, with 16 bases in between. CDR3 sequence reads: CASSSPPEGYSGNTIYF. The CDR3 DNA sequence: TGTGCCAGCAGCTCCCCCCCCGAGGGTTACTCTGGAAACACCATATATTTT.

This chain connects TRBV7-9 to TRBJ1-2; 11 bases align to TRBD1. The J segment lost 4 bases and the V segment lost 4 bases, leaving 2 bases of the junction unmatched. CDR3 length: 14 residues. Germline V gene data show CDR1 as SEHNR and CDR2 as FQNEAQ (reference sequence). In DNA form, the CDR3 reads TGTGCCAGCAGCTGGACAGGGGGCGCCTATGGCTACACCTTC. Translating it yields CASSWTGGAYGYTF.

The V gene is TRBV29-1, the J gene TRBJ1-2; possibly TRBD1 for D (5 bases). CDR1 and CDR2 (germline): SQVTM, ANQGSEA. The CDR3 is made up of 13 amino acids. The V gene lost 4 bases and the J gene lost 2 bases, with 11 bases spanning the gap. The CDR3 region has the DNA TGCAGCGTTGGAGAGACAGTAAACTATGGCTACACCTTC. Protein product: CSVGETVNYGYTF.